This TCR beta chain was profiled in a study of type 1 regulatory T cells. For the study at large: An in vitro protocol generated T-allo10, a Tr1-enriched, alloantigen-specific CD4 T cell product.

TCRdb processed the reads anew with MiXCR; each CDR3 protein has one entry. The sample carries some 100,000 distinct CDR3 sequences, around a third recorded once. The V gene lost 4 bases and the J gene lost 6 bases, with 10 bases spanning the gap. CDR1 and CDR2 (germline): LNHDA, SQIVND (reference sequence). The CDR3 is made up of 13 amino acids. The sequenced sample consisted of CD4+ T cells, either the whole sample or a sorted fraction (not recorded which). This chain links TRBV19 with TRBJ1-5; D is uncertain. This TCR came from a human donor in good health. CDR3 in DNA: TGTGCCAGTAGTACTACAACAAGTCAGCCCCAGCATTTT. It encodes CASSTTTSQPQHF. Full variable domain (remainder filled in from reference TRBV19 and TRBJ1-5): DGGITQSPKYLFRKEGQNVTLSCEQNLNHDAMYWYRQDPGQGLRLIYYSQIVNDFQKGDIAEGYSVSREKKESFPLTVTSAQKNPTAFYLCASSTTTSQPQHFGDGTRLSIL.